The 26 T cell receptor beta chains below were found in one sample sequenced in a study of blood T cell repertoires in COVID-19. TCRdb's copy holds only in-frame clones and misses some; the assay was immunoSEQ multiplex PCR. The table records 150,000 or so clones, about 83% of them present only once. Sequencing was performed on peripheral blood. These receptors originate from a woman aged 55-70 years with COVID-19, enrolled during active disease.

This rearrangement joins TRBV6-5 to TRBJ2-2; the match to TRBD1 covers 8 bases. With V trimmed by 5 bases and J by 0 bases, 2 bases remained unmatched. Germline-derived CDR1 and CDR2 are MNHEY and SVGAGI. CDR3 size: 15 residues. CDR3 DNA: TGTGCCAGCAGTCGACAGGGGTCGAACACCGGGGAGCTGTTTTTT. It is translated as CASSRQGSNTGELFF.

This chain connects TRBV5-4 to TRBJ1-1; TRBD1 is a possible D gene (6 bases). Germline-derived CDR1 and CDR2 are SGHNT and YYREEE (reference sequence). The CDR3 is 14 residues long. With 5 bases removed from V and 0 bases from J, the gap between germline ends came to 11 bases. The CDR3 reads CASRYGQLNTEAFF. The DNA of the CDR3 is TGTGCCAGCAGATATGGACAGTTGAACACTGAAGCTTTCTTT. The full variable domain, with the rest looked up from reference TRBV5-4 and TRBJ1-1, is ETGVTQSPTHLIKTRGQQVTLRCSSQSGHNTVSWYQQALGQGPQFIFQYYREEENGRGNFPPRFSGLQFPNYSSELNVNALELDDSALYLCASRYGQLNTEAFFGQGTRLTVV.

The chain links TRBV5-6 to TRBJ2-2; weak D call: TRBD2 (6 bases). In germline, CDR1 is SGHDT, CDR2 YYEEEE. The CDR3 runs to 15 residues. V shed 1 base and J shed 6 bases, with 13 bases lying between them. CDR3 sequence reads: CASSLSWSGAGELFF. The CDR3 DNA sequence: TGTGCCAGCAGCTTGTCCTGGTCGGGGGCCGGGGAGCTGTTTTTT.

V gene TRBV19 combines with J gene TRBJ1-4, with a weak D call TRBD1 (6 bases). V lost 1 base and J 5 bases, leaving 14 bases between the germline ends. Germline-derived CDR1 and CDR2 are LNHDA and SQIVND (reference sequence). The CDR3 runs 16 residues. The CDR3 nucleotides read TGTGCCAGTAGTATAGTACGGGACATTAGGAATGAAAAACTGTTTTTT. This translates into CASSIVRDIRNEKLFF. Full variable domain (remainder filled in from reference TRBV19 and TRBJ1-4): DGGITQSPKYLFRKEGQNVTLSCEQNLNHDAMYWYRQDPGQGLRLIYYSQIVNDFQKGDIAEGYSVSREKKESFPLTVTSAQKNPTAFYLCASSIVRDIRNEKLFFGSGTQLSVL.

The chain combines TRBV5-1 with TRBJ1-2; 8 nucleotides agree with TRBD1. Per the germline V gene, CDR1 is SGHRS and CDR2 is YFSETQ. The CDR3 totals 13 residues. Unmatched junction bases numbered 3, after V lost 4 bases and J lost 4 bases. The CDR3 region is CASSGGQGYGYTF. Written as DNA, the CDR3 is TGCGCCAGCAGCGGTGGACAGGGCTATGGCTACACCTTC.

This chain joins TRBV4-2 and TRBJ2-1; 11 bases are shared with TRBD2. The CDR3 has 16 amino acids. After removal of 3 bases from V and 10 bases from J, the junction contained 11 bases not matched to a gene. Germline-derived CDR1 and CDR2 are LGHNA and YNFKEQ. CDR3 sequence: CASSHVTSGIIREQFF. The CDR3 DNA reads TGTGCCAGCAGCCATGTGACTAGCGGGATAATCCGGGAGCAGTTCTTC.

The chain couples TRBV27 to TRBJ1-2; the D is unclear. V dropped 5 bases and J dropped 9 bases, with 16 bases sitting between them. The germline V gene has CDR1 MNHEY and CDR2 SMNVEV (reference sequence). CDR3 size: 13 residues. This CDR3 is CASSLRGRGSYTF. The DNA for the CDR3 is TGTGCCAGCAGTCTCCGGGGTCGGGGAAGCTACACCTTC.

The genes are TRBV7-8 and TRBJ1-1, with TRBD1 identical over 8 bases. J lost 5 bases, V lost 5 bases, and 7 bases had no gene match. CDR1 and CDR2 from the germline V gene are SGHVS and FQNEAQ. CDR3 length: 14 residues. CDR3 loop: CASSPRTGRTEAFF. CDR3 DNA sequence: TGTGCCAGCAGCCCCCGGACAGGGAGAACTGAAGCTTTCTTT.

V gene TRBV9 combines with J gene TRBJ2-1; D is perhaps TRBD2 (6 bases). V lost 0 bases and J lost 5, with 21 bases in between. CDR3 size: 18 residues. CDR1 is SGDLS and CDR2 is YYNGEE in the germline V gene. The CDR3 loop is CASSVAFDGTSSDNEQFF. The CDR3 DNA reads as TGTGCCAGCAGCGTAGCGTTCGACGGGACTTCGAGTGACAATGAGCAGTTCTTC.

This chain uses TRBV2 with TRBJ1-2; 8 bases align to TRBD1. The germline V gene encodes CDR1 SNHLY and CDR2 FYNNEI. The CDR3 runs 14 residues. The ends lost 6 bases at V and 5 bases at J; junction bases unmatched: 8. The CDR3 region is CASRGDRTTYGYTF. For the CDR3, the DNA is TGTGCCAGCAGAGGGGACAGGACCACTTATGGCTACACCTTC.

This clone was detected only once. The chain's CDR3 is CASSKDRDTEAFF. The CDR3 DNA follows: TGTGCCAGCAGTAAGGACAGAGACACTGAAGCTTTCTTT. The V call is TRBV12-3 or TRBV12-4, the J call TRBJ1-1; TRBD1 might be the D (6 bases). Trimming pared 5 bases from V and 3 bases from J, leaving 10 bases between. The CDR3 runs 13 residues.

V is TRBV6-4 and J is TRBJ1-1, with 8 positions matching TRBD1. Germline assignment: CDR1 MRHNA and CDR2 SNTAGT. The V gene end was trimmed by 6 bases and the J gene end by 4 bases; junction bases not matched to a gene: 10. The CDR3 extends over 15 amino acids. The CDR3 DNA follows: TGTGCCAGCAGCCCGACAGGGGTAGGGATCACTGAAGCTTTCTTT. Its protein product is CASSPTGVGITEAFF.

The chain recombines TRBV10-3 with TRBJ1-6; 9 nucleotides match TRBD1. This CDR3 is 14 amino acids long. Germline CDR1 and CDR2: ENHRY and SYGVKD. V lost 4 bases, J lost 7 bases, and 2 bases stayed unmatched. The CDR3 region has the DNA TGTGCCATCAGTGCGGGACAGGGAAATTCACCCCTCCACTTT. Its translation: CAISAGQGNSPLHF.

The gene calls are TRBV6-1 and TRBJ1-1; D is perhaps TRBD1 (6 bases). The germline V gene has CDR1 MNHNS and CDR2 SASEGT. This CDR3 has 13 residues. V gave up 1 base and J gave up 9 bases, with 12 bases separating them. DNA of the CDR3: TGTGCCAGCAGTGAAGTTTACAGGGAAAAAGCTTTCTTT. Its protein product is CASSEVYREKAFF.

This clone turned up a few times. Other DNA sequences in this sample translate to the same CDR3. The CDR3 nucleotides read TGTGCCAGCTCACCACGGGGGGGCGCGCTGCAGTACTTC. It translates to CASSPRGGALQYF. V and J are TRBV18 and TRBJ2-7, with TRBD2 as a possible D gene (7 bases). The CDR3 contains 13 residues. V gave up 1 base and J gave up 9 bases, with 13 bases separating them. In germline, CDR1 is KGHSH, CDR2 LQKENI.

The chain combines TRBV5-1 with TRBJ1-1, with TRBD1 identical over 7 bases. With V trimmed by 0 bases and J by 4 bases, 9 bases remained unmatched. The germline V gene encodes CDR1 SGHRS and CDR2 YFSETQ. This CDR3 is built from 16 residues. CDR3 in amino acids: CASSLVYGQGVTEAFF. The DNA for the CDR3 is TGCGCCAGCAGCTTGGTGTACGGGCAGGGGGTCACTGAAGCTTTCTTT.

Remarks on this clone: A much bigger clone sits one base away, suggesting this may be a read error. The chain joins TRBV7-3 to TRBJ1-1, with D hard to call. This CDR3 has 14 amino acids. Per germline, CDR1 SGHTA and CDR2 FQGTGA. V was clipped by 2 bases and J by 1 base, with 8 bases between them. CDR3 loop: CASSLASGNTEAFF. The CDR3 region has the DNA TGTGCCAGCAGCTTAGCGTCTGGGAACACTGAAGCTTTCTTT.

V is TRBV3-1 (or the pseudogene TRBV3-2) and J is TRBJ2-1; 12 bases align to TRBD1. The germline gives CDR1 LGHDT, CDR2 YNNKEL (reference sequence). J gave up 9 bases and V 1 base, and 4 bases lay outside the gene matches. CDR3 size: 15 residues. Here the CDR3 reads CASSQVGDRGREQFF. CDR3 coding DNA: TGTGCCAGCAGCCAAGTGGGGGACAGGGGGCGTGAGCAGTTCTTC.

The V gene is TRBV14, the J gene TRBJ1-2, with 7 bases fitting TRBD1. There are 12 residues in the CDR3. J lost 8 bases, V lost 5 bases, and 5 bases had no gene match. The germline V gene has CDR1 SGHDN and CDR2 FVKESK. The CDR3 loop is CASSARTGGYTF. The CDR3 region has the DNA TGTGCCAGCAGCGCTAGGACAGGCGGCTACACCTTC.

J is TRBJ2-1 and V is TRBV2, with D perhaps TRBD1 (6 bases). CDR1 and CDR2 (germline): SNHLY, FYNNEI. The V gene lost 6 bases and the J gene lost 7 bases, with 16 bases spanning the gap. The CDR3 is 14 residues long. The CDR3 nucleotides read TGTGCCAGCAGCATAGGGGGAAATTTGAATGAGCAGTTCTTC. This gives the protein CASSIGGNLNEQFF. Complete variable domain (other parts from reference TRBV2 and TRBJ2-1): EPEVTQTPSHQVTQMGQEVILRCVPISNHLYFYWYRQILGQKVEFLVSFYNNEISEKSEIFDDQFSVERPDGSNFTLKIRSTKLEDSAMYFCASSIGGNLNEQFFGPGTRLTVL.

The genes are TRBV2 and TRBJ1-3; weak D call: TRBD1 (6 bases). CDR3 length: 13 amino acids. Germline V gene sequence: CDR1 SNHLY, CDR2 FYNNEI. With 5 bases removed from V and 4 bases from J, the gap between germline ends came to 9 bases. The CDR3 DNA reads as TGTGCCAGCAGTCCTACAGGGGGAAACACCATATATTTT. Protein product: CASSPTGGNTIYF.

For the CDR3, the DNA is TGTGCCACCAGTGATAACGGGGAGACCTACAATGAGCAGTTCTTC. It specifies CATSDNGETYNEQFF. This chain connects TRBV24-1 to TRBJ2-1, with D tentatively TRBD2 (5 bases). This CDR3 has 15 residues. CDR1 and CDR2 from the germline V gene are KGHDR and SFDVKD. V was pared by 3 bases and J by 2 bases, with 10 bases between.

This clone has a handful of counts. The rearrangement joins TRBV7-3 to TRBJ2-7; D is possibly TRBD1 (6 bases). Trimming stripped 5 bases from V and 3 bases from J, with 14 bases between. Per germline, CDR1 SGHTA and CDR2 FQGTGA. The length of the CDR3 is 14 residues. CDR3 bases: TGTGCCAGCAGCCCCAGGGGCAGCTTCTACGAGCAGTACTTC. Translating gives CASSPRGSFYEQYF.

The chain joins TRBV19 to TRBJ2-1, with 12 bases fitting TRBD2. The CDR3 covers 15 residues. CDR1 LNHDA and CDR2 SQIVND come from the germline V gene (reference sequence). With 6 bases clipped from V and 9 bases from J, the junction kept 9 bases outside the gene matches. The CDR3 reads CASSSSGRGLIEQFF. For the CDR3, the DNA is TGTGCCAGTAGCTCTAGCGGGAGGGGCTTAATTGAGCAGTTCTTC.

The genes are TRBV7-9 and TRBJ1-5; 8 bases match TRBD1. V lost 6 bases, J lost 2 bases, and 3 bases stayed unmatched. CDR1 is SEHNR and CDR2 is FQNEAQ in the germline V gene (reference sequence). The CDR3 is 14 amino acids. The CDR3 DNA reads TGTGCCAGCAGTTGGGGACAGGGCAATCAGCCCCAGCATTTT. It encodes CASSWGQGNQPQHF. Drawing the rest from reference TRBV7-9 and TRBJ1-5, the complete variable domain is DTGVSQNPRHKITKRGQNVTFRCDPISEHNRLYWYRQTLGQGPEFLTYFQNEAQLEKSRLLSDRFSAERPKGSFSTLEIQRTEQGDSAMYLCASSWGQGNQPQHFGDGTRLSIL.

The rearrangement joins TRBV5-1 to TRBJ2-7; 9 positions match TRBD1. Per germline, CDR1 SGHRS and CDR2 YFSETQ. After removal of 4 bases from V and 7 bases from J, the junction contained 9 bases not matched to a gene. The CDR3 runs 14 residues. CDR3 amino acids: CASSPAGTGFEQYF. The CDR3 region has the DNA TGCGCCAGCAGCCCGGCCGGGACAGGGTTTGAGCAGTACTTC.